Presented here are 27 T cell receptor beta chains from one specimen sequenced in a study of cytomegalovirus exposure and HLA in healthy donors. The study ran its PCR with 60 Vbeta and 13 Jbeta primers. Libraries were prepared by immunoSEQ multiplex PCR; TCRdb keeps only in-frame clonotypes and omits some of them. The repertoire holds 150,000 or so clones, with 80% as singletons. The sample was PBMCs. These receptors were obtained from a woman in her 50s in good health and CMV-seropositive.

This clone was observed a single time. At one end the junction does not follow the germline gene, possibly because of a read error. V gene TRBV15 combines with J gene TRBJ2-7; no clear D gene. The CDR3 has 14 amino acids. In germline, CDR1 is LNHNV, CDR2 YYDKDF (reference sequence). CDR3 in amino acids: CATSNGELSCEQYF. The CDR3 nucleotides read TGTGCCACCAGCAACGGAGAACTCTCCTGCGAGCAGTACTTC.

This clone was recorded once. The chain uses TRBV7-2 and TRBJ2-1; TRBD2 matches 10 bases. The germline gives CDR1 SGHTA, CDR2 FQGNSA. Germline trimming cut 5 bases from V and 0 bases from J; bases unmatched to any gene: 4. The length of the CDR3 is 16 residues. This CDR3 is CASSPRTSGSYNEQFF. In DNA form, the CDR3 reads TGTGCCAGCAGCCCGAGGACTAGCGGCTCCTACAATGAGCAGTTCTTC.

This clone showed up just once. This rearrangement joins TRBV11-2 to TRBJ1-6, with D maybe TRBD1 (5 bases). Germline V gives CDR1 SGHAT, CDR2 FQNNGV. The CDR3 is made up of 16 amino acids. V gave up 0 bases and J gave up 9 bases, with 15 bases separating them. Here the CDR3 DNA reads TGTGCCAGCAGCTTAGATTCCTCAGGGTTGATTTCACCCCTCCACTTT. Protein: CASSLDSSGLISPLHF.

The rearrangement links TRBV5-1 to TRBJ2-1; no definite D call. Germline CDR1 and CDR2: SGHRS and YFSETQ. The length of the CDR3 is 15 residues. V was clipped by 0 bases and J by 4 bases, with 11 bases between them. CDR3 sequence (DNA): TGCGCCAGCAGCTTGGACAGCCTAAGGTACAATGAGCAGTTCTTC. Its protein is CASSLDSLRYNEQFF.

The chain couples TRBV6-6 to TRBJ2-7, with a possible D match to TRBD1 (6 bases). CDR3 size: 16 residues. Between the trimmed V and J ends, which lost 2 bases and 2 bases, there was a span of 16 bases. The V gene's germline CDR1 is MNHNY and CDR2 SVGAGI (reference sequence). The CDR3 is CASSYGQGRSTYEQYF. CDR3 nucleotide sequence: TGTGCCAGCAGTTACGGCCAGGGGCGATCGACCTACGAGCAGTACTTC.

This clone was seen once. At one end, the junction sequence differs from germline, possibly due to a read error. Other DNA sequences within the sample encode an identical CDR3. The rearrangement links TRBV28 to TRBJ2-7; 10 bases are a match to TRBD2. The CDR3 is 13 amino acids. Germline V lookup: CDR1 MDHEN, CDR2 SYDVKM. The CDR3 region has the DNA TGCGCCAGCGCCAGCGGGAGGGAGGGCGAGCAGTACTTC. It specifies CASASGREGEQYF.

In DNA, the CDR3 is TGTGCCAGCAGGTTGGGGACACTTGAAAAACTGTTTTTT. Translation: CASRLGTLEKLFF. V is TRBV7-2 and J is TRBJ1-4; D possibly corresponds to TRBD1 (6 bases). Germline V gene lookup returns CDR1 SGHTA and CDR2 FQGNSA. The germline V and J ends were trimmed by 6 bases and 7 bases, with 12 bases remaining between them. This CDR3 is 13 amino acids long.

This clone was observed a handful of times. V and J are TRBV28 and TRBJ1-5; 7 bases align to TRBD1. Germline V lookup: CDR1 MDHEN, CDR2 SYDVKM. Trimming at V came to 5 bases and at J to 0 bases, leaving 7 bases not matched to a gene. This CDR3 region has 16 residues. The CDR3 region is CASSNPGGYSNQPQHF. As DNA, the CDR3 is TGTGCCAGCAGTAACCCAGGGGGTTATAGCAATCAGCCCCAGCATTTT.

V gene TRBV18 combines with J gene TRBJ1-5; 8 bases align to TRBD1. Trimming at V came to 2 bases and at J to 6 bases, leaving 6 bases not matched to a gene. Germline CDR1 and CDR2: KGHSH and LQKENI. The CDR3 consists of 15 residues. The CDR3 bases are TGTGCCAGCTCACCATACAGGGGGGAGGGTCAGCCCCAGCATTTT. It specifies CASSPYRGEGQPQHF.

V gene TRBV27 combines with J gene TRBJ2-5, with TRBD1 matching 7 bases. TRBJ2-7 matches the DNA end more closely, so the J call is doubtful. Germline-derived CDR1 and CDR2 are MNHEY and SMNVEV (reference sequence). This CDR3 comprises 13 residues. The CDR3 DNA reads TGTGCCAGCAGCCTAATGACAGGGACCGAGCAGTACTTC. Protein sequence: CASSLMTGTEQYF.

This clone was found a few times. The gene calls are TRBV2 and TRBJ1-2; TRBD1 matches 8 bases. This CDR3 is built from 14 residues. V lost 5 bases, J lost 4 bases, and 6 bases stayed unmatched. From germline, CDR1 is SNHLY and CDR2 FYNNEI. CDR3 region: CASSNQGARYGYTF. As DNA, the CDR3 is TGTGCCAGCAGTAATCAGGGGGCTCGCTATGGCTACACCTTC.

J is TRBJ2-3 and V is TRBV5-1; TRBD2 matches 13 bases. The germline V gene encodes CDR1 SGHRS and CDR2 YFSETQ. Trimming took 3 bases from V and 0 from J; bases not matched to a gene: 4. This CDR3 spans 17 amino acids. The CDR3 spells CASSSGLAGMSTDTQYF. CDR3 DNA sequence: TGCGCCAGCAGCTCGGGACTAGCGGGGATGAGCACAGATACGCAGTATTTT.

This chain uses TRBV4-2 with TRBJ2-1; D is perhaps TRBD1 (6 bases). Germline assignment: CDR1 LGHNA and CDR2 YNFKEQ. V was clipped by 4 bases and J by 4 bases, with 17 bases between them. This CDR3 has 16 amino acids. This CDR3 reads CASSLTGNRFYNEQFF. As DNA, the CDR3 is TGTGCCAGCAGCCTCACAGGGAATCGGTTTTACAATGAGCAGTTCTTC.

The rearrangement links TRBV7-2 to TRBJ2-3, with 8 positions matching TRBD2. Germline CDR1 SGHTA, CDR2 FQGNSA. CDR3 length equals 15 residues. J lost 0 bases, V lost 7 bases, and 6 bases had no gene match. CDR3 nucleotides: TGTGCCAGCAACAGCGGGGGAATGAGCACAGATACGCAGTATTTT. Translated: CASNSGGMSTDTQYF. The full variable domain, in which reference TRBV7-2 and TRBJ2-3 provide the parts outside the CDR3, is GAGVSQSPSNKVTEKGKDVELRCDPISGHTALYWYRQSLGQGLEFLIYFQGNSAPDKSGLPSDRFSAERTGGSVSTLTIQRTQQEDSAVYLCASNSGGMSTDTQYFGPGTRLTVL.

The chain has TRBV7-9 and TRBJ2-7; 7 bases fit TRBD1. The V and J ends lost 5 bases and 2 bases, in that order; junction bases with no gene match: 9. The V gene's germline CDR1 is SEHNR and CDR2 FQNEAQ (reference sequence). This CDR3 has 15 amino acids. CDR3: CASSATGTATYEQYF. As DNA, the CDR3 is TGTGCCAGCAGCGCTACCGGGACAGCTACCTACGAGCAGTACTTC.

For this clone: Distinct nucleotide sequences in the sample also encode this CDR3. The V call is TRBV9, the J call TRBJ2-7; 7 bases align to TRBD1. CDR1 is SGDLS and CDR2 is YYNGEE in the germline V gene. V shed 4 bases, J shed 0 bases, and the junction held 4 bases outside the gene matches. The CDR3 has 14 residues. CDR3 sequence (DNA): TGTGCCAGCAGCCCAAGGGACAGCTCCTACGAGCAGTACTTC. Encoded protein: CASSPRDSSYEQYF. The whole variable domain, filled in from reference TRBV9 and TRBJ2-7, reads DSGVTQTPKHLITATGQRVTLRCSPRSGDLSVYWYQQSLDQGLQFLIQYYNGEERAKGNILERFSAQQFPDLHSELNLSSLELGDSALYFCASSPRDSSYEQYFGPGTRLTVT.

The chain uses TRBV7-2 and TRBJ2-1; the D gene is possibly TRBD2 (6 bases). The ends were cut back, 2 bases at V and 3 bases at J, with 11 bases in the middle. The germline CDR1 and CDR2 sequences are SGHTA and FQGNSA. The CDR3 length is 15 residues. CDR3 in amino acids: CASSLNGGLYNEQFF. The CDR3 region has the DNA TGTGCCAGCAGCTTAAACGGGGGACTCTACAATGAGCAGTTCTTC. Variable domain in full (rest from reference TRBV7-2 and TRBJ2-1): GAGVSQSPSNKVTEKGKDVELRCDPISGHTALYWYRQSLGQGLEFLIYFQGNSAPDKSGLPSDRFSAERTGGSVSTLTIQRTQQEDSAVYLCASSLNGGLYNEQFFGPGTRLTVL.

Notes on this clone: The junction does not match germline at one end; this may be a read error. The chain is built from TRBV9 and TRBJ1-1; weak D call: TRBD1 (6 bases). Germline CDR1 SGDLS, CDR2 YYNGEE. The CDR3 totals 16 residues. CDR3 sequence reads: CASTVRQDALATEAFF. CDR3 nucleotides: TGTGCCAGCACCGTAAGACAGGACGCCCTCGCCACTGAAGCTTTCTTT. Full variable domain (remainder filled in from reference TRBV9 and TRBJ1-1): DSGVTQTPKHLITATGQRVTLRCSPRSGDLSVYWYQQSLDQGLQFLIQYYNGEERAKGNILERFSAQQFPDLHSELNLSSLELGDSALYFCASTVRQDALATEAFFGQGTRLTVV.

The chain has TRBV28 and TRBJ2-5, with TRBD2 identical over 8 bases. This CDR3 has 13 residues. V shed 6 bases, J shed 6 bases, and the junction held 6 bases outside the gene matches. The germline CDR1 and CDR2 sequences are MDHEN and SYDVKM. The CDR3 nucleotides are TGTGCCAGCAGAAGCGGGGGAAAGAAGACCCAGTACTTC. Translated: CASRSGGKKTQYF.

The J gene is TRBJ2-7, the V gene TRBV10-3; TRBD2 matches at 9 bases. V gave up 6 bases and J gave up 5 bases; unmatched junction bases: 11. This CDR3 has 15 amino acids. CDR1 and CDR2 (germline): ENHRY, SYGVKD. CDR3 in DNA: TGTGCCATCAGCTCCTCCGGGACTAGCCTCAACGAGCAGTACTTC. Its translation is CAISSSGTSLNEQYF.

This chain connects TRBV7-9 to TRBJ1-2; 8 bases agree with TRBD1. The junction had 7 bases not matched to a gene; V was cut back by 5 bases and J by 5 bases. The germline gives CDR1 SEHNR, CDR2 FQNEAQ (reference sequence). The CDR3 loop spans 14 amino acids. The CDR3 spells CASSGQTGEYGYTF. CDR3 coding DNA: TGTGCCAGCAGCGGCCAGACAGGGGAGTATGGCTACACCTTC.

The genes are TRBV5-4 and TRBJ1-1; possibly TRBD1 for D (6 bases). Trimming pared 6 bases from V and 1 base from J, leaving 13 bases between. This CDR3 contains 14 residues. Germline CDR1 is SGHNT and CDR2 is YYREEE (reference sequence). The CDR3 bases are TGTGCCAGCAACCTACCGGGACAGAACACTGAAGCTTTCTTT. It specifies CASNLPGQNTEAFF.

The rearrangement joins TRBV27 to TRBJ2-5, with 10 bases fitting TRBD2. The closer fit of TRBJ2-7 to the DNA end suggests the J call may be wrong. The CDR3 loop spans 17 amino acids. The V gene's germline CDR1 is MNHEY and CDR2 SMNVEV (reference sequence). In nucleotides, the CDR3 is TGTGCCAGCAGTCCATCCGGCCTAGCGGGAGCCGCCTACGAGCAGTACTTC. Encoded protein: CASSPSGLAGAAYEQYF.

The chain links TRBV5-1 to TRBJ2-7, with 7 bases identical to TRBD2. This CDR3 spans 14 amino acids. V lost 1 base, J lost 6 bases, and 7 bases stayed unmatched. Germline assignment: CDR1 SGHRS and CDR2 YFSETQ. DNA of the CDR3: TGCGCCAGCAGCTTGCTAGCGGAATCCAGCGAGCAGTACTTC. Amino acids: CASSLLAESSEQYF.

The rearrangement uses TRBV4-3 and TRBJ2-7; TRBD2 might be the D (7 bases). The CDR3 spans 14 residues. V lost 2 bases to trimming and J lost 3 bases, with 11 bases between them. Looked up from germline, CDR1 is LGHNA and CDR2 is YSLEER. The CDR3 sequence: CASSQRGGDYEQYF. For the CDR3, the DNA is TGCGCCAGCAGCCAACGAGGGGGGGACTACGAGCAGTACTTC.

The chain combines TRBV5-5 with TRBJ1-5; D may be TRBD1 (6 bases). The CDR3 length is 14 residues. Germline lookup yields CDR1 SGHKS and CDR2 YYEKEE (reference sequence). V shed 3 bases and J shed 3 bases, with 10 bases lying between them. The CDR3 sequence is CASSSGQFNQPQHF. The CDR3 region has the DNA TGTGCCAGCAGCTCAGGACAGTTCAATCAGCCCCAGCATTTT.

The genes are TRBV27 and TRBJ1-6; D unresolved. From germline, CDR1 is MNHEY and CDR2 SMNVEV (reference sequence). The CDR3 contains 12 residues. V was shortened by 7 bases and J by 9 bases, with 10 bases between the two germline ends. The DNA for the CDR3 is TGTGCCAGCACCCGCAGGTCTTCACCCCTCCACTTT. Amino acid sequence: CASTRRSSPLHF.